This paragraph reports one T cell receptor beta chain. Its target is unknown. 60 Vbeta and 13 Jbeta primers were used in PCR. Only in-frame clones appear in the TCRdb table, and some are missing; sequencing was by immunoSEQ multiplex PCR. Altogether around 120,000 clones are present, about 80% being singletons, with the ten largest covering around 1.8%. This sample was taken from a study of cytomegalovirus exposure and HLA in healthy donors. Study outcomes and limitations: There were about 160 TCR beta chains listed as cytomegalovirus-associated. The classifier was said to identify cytomegalovirus status with high specificity and sensitivity. Only CMV serostatus was available as immune exposure information.

CDR1 and CDR2 (germline): SQVTM, ANQGSEA. The CDR3 extends over 15 amino acids. V was pared by 7 bases and J by 3 bases, with 10 bases of the junction left unmatched. The sequence came from a woman aged 45-65 years in good health and CMV-seronegative. The rearrangement links TRBV29-1 to TRBJ2-1; TRBD2 agrees at 9 bases. Source material: PBMCs. CDR3 amino acids: CSARAASGNYNEQFF. CDR3 in DNA: TGCAGCGCCCGAGCGGCTAGCGGGAACTACAATGAGCAGTTCTTC.